These 25 T cell receptor beta chains were all obtained from the same sample, sequenced in a study of blood T cell repertoires in COVID-19. Assay: immunoSEQ multiplex PCR; the TCRdb copy retains only in-frame clones and omits some. This sample carries about 60,000 clones, roughly 80% of them seen once, and the ten largest clones take roughly 9.7%. Sequenced input: peripheral blood. The receptors stem from a human donor in a cohort sampled during active COVID-19.

The V gene is TRBV28, the J gene TRBJ2-7; 9 positions match TRBD2. The CDR3 has 13 amino acids. V dropped 7 bases and J dropped 5; count of bases not matched to a gene: 6. Germline V gene lookup returns CDR1 MDHEN and CDR2 SYDVKM. CDR3 protein: CASTGSSGNEQYF. CDR3 DNA sequence: TGTGCCAGCACCGGTTCTAGCGGGAACGAGCAGTACTTC.

This clone was detected once. The chain recombines TRBV29-1 with TRBJ2-7; 10 nucleotides agree with TRBD1. CDR1 and CDR2 from the germline V gene are SQVTM and ANQGSEA. This CDR3 region has 12 residues. The V segment lost 8 bases and the J segment 4 bases; nucleotides outside the gene matches: 5. The CDR3 DNA follows: TGCAGCATTGGACAGGGGGTGTACGAGCAGTACTTC. As protein: CSIGQGVYEQYF.

The V call is TRBV29-1, the J call TRBJ2-1; perhaps TRBD2 as D (5 bases). The CDR3 spans 14 residues. CDR1 is SQVTM, CDR2 ANQGSEA, per germline. Trimming removed 2 bases from V and 2 bases from J, with 10 bases in between. The DNA of the CDR3 is TGCAGCGTTGAACTGGAGGTCCCCTACAATGAGCAGTTCTTC. Translation gives CSVELEVPYNEQFF.

The table lists this clone with a count of one. The rearrangement joins TRBV30 to TRBJ2-1, with TRBD2 matching over 13 bases. The germline gives CDR1 GTSNPN, CDR2 SVGIG (reference sequence). CDR3 length equals 16 residues. The V gene end was trimmed by 3 bases and the J gene end by 8 bases; junction bases not matched to a gene: 10. Here the CDR3 reads CAWSSSLAGGFYEQFF. Here the CDR3 DNA reads TGTGCCTGGAGCTCTTCACTAGCGGGAGGGTTCTATGAGCAGTTCTTC.

The chain joins TRBV19 to TRBJ2-1, with a weak D call TRBD2 (6 bases). The germline V and J ends were trimmed by 7 bases and 0 bases, with 13 bases remaining between them. Germline CDR1 LNHDA, CDR2 SQIVND (reference sequence). The CDR3 has 15 amino acids. The CDR3 DNA follows: TGTGCCAGTACCCCTCGGGGGAGCTCCTACAATGAGCAGTTCTTC. Translation: CASTPRGSSYNEQFF.

The V gene is TRBV5-1, the J gene TRBJ1-1; the match to TRBD1 covers 9 bases. With V trimmed by 8 bases and J by 4 bases, 3 bases remained unmatched. Looked up from germline, CDR1 is SGHRS and CDR2 is YFSETQ. The CDR3 contains 12 residues. In nucleotides, the CDR3 is TGCGCCAGTAAGACAGGGGGCACTGAAGCTTTCTTT. Translation gives CASKTGGTEAFF.

This clone was recorded a few times. The chain couples TRBV3-1 (or the pseudogene TRBV3-2) to TRBJ2-5, with 12 positions matching TRBD2. The V gene's germline CDR1 is LGHDT and CDR2 YNNKEL (reference sequence). Unmatched junction bases numbered 7, after V lost 4 bases and J lost 4 bases. The CDR3 is made up of 16 amino acids. This CDR3 is CASSPPSGRARETQYF. The CDR3 DNA sequence: TGTGCCAGCAGCCCTCCTAGCGGGAGGGCTAGAGAGACCCAGTACTTC.

This chain uses TRBV27 with TRBJ1-1; the D gene is possibly TRBD1 (5 bases). The CDR3 runs 13 residues. Trimming took off 3 bases at V and 4 bases at J, with 9 bases between the two ends. Looked up from germline, CDR1 is MNHEY and CDR2 is SMNVEV (reference sequence). The CDR3 bases are TGTGCCAGCAGTTTCCCGGGGGTCACTGAAGCTTTCTTT. This translates into CASSFPGVTEAFF.

The CDR3: CASSGASGGTDTQYF. For the CDR3, the DNA is TGTGCCAGCTCAGGTGCTAGCGGGGGCACAGATACGCAGTATTTT. The rearrangement links TRBV18 to TRBJ2-3; 9 positions agree with TRBD2. V trimming: 5 bases; J trimming: 1 base; junction bases outside the gene matches: 4. The CDR3 length is 15 residues. Germline loops: CDR1 KGHSH, CDR2 LQKENI.

This clone was found a few times. J is TRBJ2-2 and V is TRBV7-6; TRBD1 matches 7 bases. The trim removed 7 bases at V and 5 bases at J, leaving 10 bases unmatched. Germline loops: CDR1 SGHVS, CDR2 FNYEAQ. This CDR3 is 15 amino acids long. The CDR3 nucleotides read TGTGCCAGCAAGGTCAGACAGGGAAAAACCGGGGAGCTGTTTTTT. As protein: CASKVRQGKTGELFF.

This clone was recorded many times. The DNA for the CDR3 is TGTGCCAGCAGTGAACGGAGCTCTGGGGCCAACGTCCTGACTTTC. It yields the protein CASSERSSGANVLTF. The chain combines TRBV6-1 with TRBJ2-6; D gene ambiguous. The CDR3 runs 15 residues. V gave up 2 bases and J gave up 0 bases, with 5 bases separating them. CDR1 is MNHNS and CDR2 is SASEGT in the germline V gene.

This clone occurred once. J is TRBJ2-3 and V is TRBV25-1; tentative D call: TRBD2 (5 bases). The ends were cut back, 2 bases at V and 3 bases at J, with 9 bases in the middle. From germline, CDR1 is MGHDK and CDR2 SYGVNS. This CDR3 is built from 14 residues. CDR3: CASSEDGKTDTQYF. The CDR3 nucleotides read TGTGCCAGCAGTGAAGACGGGAAAACAGATACGCAGTATTTT.

In DNA form, the CDR3 reads TGCGCCAGCAGCCTCGGGGATGGCTACACCTTC. Translation gives CASSLGDGYTF. The chain employs TRBV4-1 and TRBJ1-2; no clear D gene. This CDR3 region has 11 residues. Looked up from germline, CDR1 is MGHRA and CDR2 is YSYEKL. The V end lost 4 bases, the J end lost 6 bases, and 6 bases lay between the germline ends.

V usage is TRBV5-5 and J usage is TRBJ2-6, with a weak D call TRBD1 (5 bases). Trimming pared 4 bases from V and 2 bases from J, leaving 10 bases between. The V gene's germline CDR1 is SGHKS and CDR2 YYEKEE (reference sequence). The CDR3 runs 15 residues. The CDR3 sequence is CASSAGITGANVLTF. CDR3 sequence (DNA): TGTGCCAGCAGCGCAGGGATTACTGGGGCCAACGTCCTGACTTTC.

The chain has TRBV10-3 and TRBJ1-4; no clear D. V was shortened by 0 bases and J by 11 bases, with 37 bases between the two germline ends. The CDR3 contains 22 residues. CDR1 and CDR2 (germline): ENHRY, SYGVKD. CDR3 sequence reads: CAISESILMQLTFLMEGGKLFF. The DNA for the CDR3 is TGTGCCATCAGTGAGTCGATTCTAATGCAGCTCACTTTCCTTATGGAGGGAGGGAAACTGTTTTTT.

This clone was seen a handful of times. The chain links TRBV6-2 or TRBV6-3 to TRBJ2-7, with 11 bases aligning to TRBD2. The CDR3 consists of 15 residues. V shed 1 base, J shed 5 bases, and the junction held 4 bases outside the gene matches. Germline-derived CDR1 and CDR2 are MNHEY and SVGEGT. DNA of the CDR3: TGTGCCAGCAGTTACTTAGCGGGAGGGCAGGACGAGCAGTACTTC. Encoded protein: CASSYLAGGQDEQYF.

This clone was counted a single time. The rearrangement links TRBV2 to TRBJ2-5; TRBD2 aligns across 10 bases. The CDR3 totals 15 residues. CDR1 and CDR2 from the germline V gene are SNHLY and FYNNEI. V shed 3 bases, J shed 5 bases, and the junction held 6 bases outside the gene matches. The CDR3 bases are TGTGCCAGCAGTGAGCAGCGGGAGGGCCCCGAGACCCAGTACTTC. Translation gives CASSEQREGPETQYF.

V gene TRBV19 combines with J gene TRBJ2-7; maybe TRBD1 (7 bases). CDR3 size: 15 residues. V was shortened by 6 bases and J by 3 bases, with 18 bases between the two germline ends. Germline V gives CDR1 LNHDA, CDR2 SQIVND (reference sequence). CDR3 region: CASRNAGQPYYEQYF. DNA for the CDR3: TGTGCCAGTAGGAACGCGGGACAGCCTTACTACGAGCAGTACTTC.

The chain has TRBV3-1 (or the pseudogene TRBV3-2) and TRBJ1-2, with TRBD1 matching 9 bases. The CDR3 runs to 14 residues. Looked up from germline, CDR1 is LGHDT and CDR2 is YNNKEL (reference sequence). The ends lost 4 bases at V and 8 bases at J; junction bases unmatched: 8. CDR3 residues: CASSPRQGVGGYTF. In DNA form, the CDR3 reads TGTGCCAGCAGCCCTAGACAGGGGGTAGGAGGCTACACCTTC.

The chain joins TRBV5-1 to TRBJ1-2; D is ambiguous. The CDR3 loop spans 14 amino acids. The germline CDR1 and CDR2 sequences are SGHRS and YFSETQ. Between the trimmed V and J ends, which lost 0 bases and 0 bases, there was a span of 6 bases. CDR3 region: CASSLDRANYGYTF. The CDR3 DNA is TGCGCCAGCAGCTTGGACAGAGCTAACTATGGCTACACCTTC. Full variable domain (remainder filled in from reference TRBV5-1 and TRBJ1-2): KAGVTQTPRYLIKTRGQQVTLSCSPISGHRSVSWYQQTPGQGLQFLFEYFSETQRNKGNFPGRFSGRQFSNSRSEMNVSTLELGDSALYLCASSLDRANYGYTFGSGTRLTVV.

J is TRBJ1-2 and V is TRBV11-2, with TRBD1 matching over 7 bases. Trimming removed 7 bases from V and 4 bases from J; junction bases left unmatched: 6. The CDR3 runs 13 residues. Germline CDR1 SGHAT, CDR2 FQNNGV. The CDR3 sequence: CASTPGGSYGYTF. CDR3 nucleotides: TGTGCCAGCACCCCAGGGGGGTCCTATGGCTACACCTTC.

The rearrangement links TRBV5-4 to TRBJ2-7; TRBD2 matches at 10 bases. V gave up 2 bases and J gave up 3 bases; unmatched junction bases: 11. The germline CDR1 and CDR2 sequences are SGHNT and YYREEE (reference sequence). The CDR3 consists of 17 residues. The chain's CDR3 is CASSLSILAGEIYEQYF. CDR3 DNA sequence: TGTGCCAGCAGCTTATCTATTCTAGCGGGAGAGATCTACGAGCAGTACTTC.

V and J are TRBV24-1 and TRBJ1-1; TRBD1 agrees at 9 bases. Looked up from germline, CDR1 is KGHDR and CDR2 is SFDVKD. V lost 9 bases and J lost 3; bases outside the gene matches: 13. The CDR3 is 16 amino acids. DNA for the CDR3: TGTGCCACCCGCGGACAGGGGTATCAAAAGGACACTGAAGCTTTCTTT. Its protein is CATRGQGYQKDTEAFF.

The chain carries TRBV19 and TRBJ2-1; 9 positions agree with TRBD2. Germline loops: CDR1 LNHDA, CDR2 SQIVND (reference sequence). The CDR3 consists of 16 residues. Germline trimming cut 8 bases from V and 9 bases from J; bases unmatched to any gene: 17. The CDR3, as DNA: TGTGCCAGTCGAGCGGAGGGTAGCGGGGGTTTACCTGAGCAGTTCTTC. Translating it yields CASRAEGSGGLPEQFF.

The chain is built from TRBV28 and TRBJ2-7; 10 bases fit TRBD1. J lost 7 bases, V lost 5 bases, and 11 bases had no gene match. CDR1 is MDHEN and CDR2 is SYDVKM in the germline V gene. This CDR3 is 15 amino acids long. CDR3: CASSRTGTGDAEQYF. CDR3 sequence (DNA): TGTGCCAGCAGTCGTACCGGGACAGGGGATGCGGAGCAGTACTTC.